This T cell receptor (beta chain) came from a study of identical twins. TCRdb re-called the 5' RACE reads through MiXCR, storing one row per CDR3 protein. The sample lists 350,000 to 600,000 distinct CDR3 sequences; 13% to 15% were seen once. This clonotype was counted between two and nine times. The CDR3 has 18 amino acids. The germline V gene encodes CDR1 SGHRS and CDR2 YFSETQ. Trimming took off 4 bases at V and 5 bases at J, with 25 bases between the two ends. This sample also appeared in a second study, on yellow fever vaccine responses in identical twins.

The V gene is TRBV5-1, the J gene TRBJ2-1; possibly TRBD2 for D (6 bases). The sample comprised CD4+ T cells sorted from blood. This TCR came from a woman younger than 30 in good health. Here the CDR3 DNA reads TGCGCCAGCAGCAGGGGACTGAAGGAACTAGGAGAACACAATGAGCAGTTCTTC. It is translated as CASSRGLKELGEHNEQFF.